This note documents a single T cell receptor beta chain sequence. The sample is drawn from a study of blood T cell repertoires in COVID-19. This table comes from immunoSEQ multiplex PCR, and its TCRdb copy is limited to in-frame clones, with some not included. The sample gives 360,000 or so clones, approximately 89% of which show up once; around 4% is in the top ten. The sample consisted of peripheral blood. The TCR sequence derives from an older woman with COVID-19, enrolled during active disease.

The CDR3 reads CASSFSGGFGEQYF. CDR3 nucleotides: TGTGCCAGCAGCTTTAGCGGGGGGTTTGGGGAGCAGTACTTC. V usage is TRBV7-2 and J usage is TRBJ2-7; 10 nucleotides align to TRBD2. Unmatched junction bases numbered 6, after V lost 3 bases and J lost 7 bases. The CDR3 extends over 14 amino acids. CDR1 and CDR2 from the germline V gene are SGHTA and FQGNSA.